These T cell receptor beta chains were read from a single sample in a study of naive CD8 T cells in extremely preterm neonates. Only in-frame clones appear in the TCRdb table, and some are missing; sequencing was by immunoSEQ multiplex PCR. The table records around 6,000 clones, under 99% of them present only once. Sequenced input: naive CD8+ T cells from cord blood. The receptors come from a newborn in good health. Both conserved end residues are part of each CDR3. A D gene is named only where the DNA matches it firmly. Some rows have no size entry. The others give once, few or many, or a class for an expanded clone.

D: TRBD1
V: TRBV10-3
size: -
J: TRBJ2-3
DNA: TGTGCCATCAGTGAGACCCCAATACCCACAGGGGCCAAGACAGATACGCAGTATTTT
CDR3: CAISETPIPTGAKTDTQYF

D: -
V: TRBV30
size: -
J: TRBJ1-4
DNA: TGTGCCTGGACCTTACACGGGGGGCTGGGTGAAAAACTGTTTTTT
CDR3: CAWTLHGGLGEKLFF

D: TRBD1
V: TRBV6-5
size: -
J: TRBJ1-6
DNA: TGTGCCGGCAGTTACGGGACAGGGGGCACACCCCTCCACTTT
CDR3: CAGSYGTGGTPLHF

D: -
V: TRBV5-5
size: -
J: TRBJ2-7
DNA: TGTGCCAGCAGCTTGGACGGAGGCTCCTACGAGCAGTACTTC
CDR3: CASSLDGGSYEQYF

D: -
V: TRBV5-5
size: -
J: TRBJ1-1
DNA: TGTGCCAGCAGCGAGGCCCTGATGAACACTGAAGCTTTCTTT
CDR3: CASSEALMNTEAFF

D: TRBD2
V: TRBV4-1
size: -
J: TRBJ2-7
DNA: TGCGCCAGCAGCCAAGAAACGTACCAGCGGGGGCCCTACGAGCAGTACTTC
CDR3: CASSQETYQRGPYEQYF

D: -
V: TRBV6-5
size: once
J: TRBJ2-3
DNA: TGTGCCAGCAGTCCCCAGACTAGCACAGATACGCAGTATTTT
CDR3: CASSPQTSTDTQYF

D: -
V: TRBV5-4
size: -
J: TRBJ1-1
DNA: TGTGCCAGCAGCTTGGCTGCAGGGGCGAACACTGAAGCTTTCTTT
CDR3: CASSLAAGANTEAFF

D: TRBD2
V: TRBV5-4
size: -
J: TRBJ2-1
DNA: TGTGCCAGCAGCTTGGAGGTACTAGCGGTATACAATGAGCAGTTCTTC
CDR3: CASSLEVLAVYNEQFF

D: TRBD2
V: TRBV5-4
size: once
J: TRBJ2-7
DNA: TGTGCCAGCAGCTTGCCCGCGGGGGAGGAGCAGTACTTC
CDR3: CASSLPAGEEQYF

D: TRBD1
V: TRBV19
size: -
J: TRBJ2-7
DNA: TGTGCCAGTAGTACAGGGGGCTCCTACGAGCAGTACTTC
CDR3: CASSTGGSYEQYF